A single T cell receptor (beta chain) is shown here with its context. Its antigen remains unknown. CDR3 length: 13 residues. V was clipped by 6 bases and J by 5 bases; unmatched bases: 4. Germline V gene data show CDR1 as SNHLY and CDR2 as FYNNEI. TCRdb's table, derived via immunoSEQ multiplex PCR, lists solely in-frame clones and lacks some. In the table there are 250,000 to 400,000 clones, approximately 91% of which are singletons. The sample comes from a study of cytomegalovirus exposure and HLA in healthy donors. Overall study findings and caveats: Researchers catalogued about 150 TCR beta chains as cytomegalovirus-associated. High specificity and sensitivity for cytomegalovirus status were reported for the classifier. Subsequent analysis showed first-cohort TCR clusters tending to co-occur in 95 to 150 validation repertoires. Specificity for CMV antigens was confirmed in vitro for a few of the CMV-associated chains.

This TCR derives from a man aged 30 to 45 in good health and CMV-seronegative. The sequencing input was PBMCs. V and J are TRBV2 and TRBJ2-5; 9 bases line up with TRBD2. The CDR3 sequence: CASRSSGEETQYF. The CDR3 bases are TGTGCCAGCAGGTCTAGCGGGGAGGAGACCCAGTACTTC. The full variable domain, its missing parts supplied by reference TRBV2 and TRBJ2-5, is EPEVTQTPSHQVTQMGQEVILRCVPISNHLYFYWYRQILGQKVEFLVSFYNNEISEKSEIFDDQFSVERPDGSNFTLKIRSTKLEDSAMYFCASRSSGEETQYFGPGTRLLVL.